The rows below give T cell receptor beta chains drawn from one sample of a study of T cells in localized non-small cell lung cancer. TCRdb keeps only in-frame clones here, not all; method: immunoSEQ multiplex PCR. The data show a few thousand clones, 85% seen once. Sample: PBMCs, taken before any cancer treatment. Source of these receptors: a woman aged 40-69 years with stage II lung adenocarcinoma. Both conserved end residues are part of each CDR3. D genes are given only for firm matches. Only part of the rows carry a size: once, few, many, or a class if the clone is expanded.

TRBJ2-1 | few | TRBD2 | TRBV27 | TGTGCCAGCAGTTTAACGTTGGGACTAGCGGGCAATGAGCAGTTCTTC | CASSLTLGLAGNEQFF
TRBJ1-4 | - | TRBD1 | TRBV11-3 | TGTGCCAGCAGCTTTTTAAGGGACAGGGTGGGTGAAAAACTGTTTTTT | CASSFLRDRVGEKLFF
TRBJ2-4 | - | - | TRBV7-9 | TGTGCCAGCAGCTCCCGGGACAATGGAGCCAAAAACATTCAGTACTTC | CASSSRDNGAKNIQYF
TRBJ1-1 | - | TRBD1 | TRBV28 | TGTGCCAGCAGTTTTATGGGACAGGGGGTGAACACTGAAGCTTTCTTT | CASSFMGQGVNTEAFF
TRBJ2-1 | - | - | TRBV14 | TGTGCCAGCAGCCAAGAACTGACGGGGCTCGGTGAGCAGTTCTTC | CASSQELTGLGEQFF
TRBJ2-1 | - | - | TRBV19 | TGTGCCAGTAGTTCCGGGAGTGGTCGTGTTGAGCAGTTCTTC | CASSSGSGRVEQFF
TRBJ2-7 | - | - | TRBV6-1 | TGTGCCAGCAGTGCGGGGGTTGGGGGAATACTCCGCGAGCAGTACTTC | CASSAGVGGILREQYF
TRBJ2-1 | - | TRBD1 | TRBV7-9 | TGTGCCAGCAGCCCTAAAGGGGGCCTAGCCAGGAATGAGCAGTTCTTC | CASSPKGGLARNEQFF
TRBJ2-5 | - | - | TRBV28 | TGTGCCAGCAGCGACCCTGATCGGGAGACCCAGTACTTC | CASSDPDRETQYF
TRBJ2-1 | - | TRBD2 | TRBV6-1 | TGTGCCAGCAGTGATCGAGCTAGCGGGAGTAAGGATGAGCAGTTCTTC | CASSDRASGSKDEQFF
TRBJ1-5 | - | - | TRBV6-1 | TGTGCCAGCAGTGGTTTAGGGACTGATCAGCCCCAGCATTTT | CASSGLGTDQPQHF
TRBJ2-3 | once | - | TRBV4-1 | TGCGCCAGCAGCCAAGTTGGGGCAGGGGGCACAGATACGCAGTATTTT | CASSQVGAGGTDTQYF
TRBJ1-4 | - | - | TRBV5-5 | TGTGCCAGCAGCTCAACAGGGTCGAGTAATGAAAAACTGTTTTTT | CASSSTGSSNEKLFF
TRBJ2-1 | - | TRBD2 | TRBV2 | TGTGCCAGCATTTTAGGACTAGCGGGTAGCGGTGAGCAGTTCTTC | CASILGLAGSGEQFF
TRBJ1-5 | - | - | TRBV7-2 | TGTGCCAGCAGCGTCCAGGTTAGCAATCAGCCCCAGCATTTT | CASSVQVSNQPQHF
TRBJ2-3 | - | - | TRBV29-1 | TGCAGCGTTGTCCCCAGCACAGATACGCAGTATTTT | CSVVPSTDTQYF
TRBJ1-1 | few | - | TRBV9 | TGTGCCAGCAGCGCCATGAACACTGAAGCTTTCTTT | CASSAMNTEAFF
TRBJ1-5 | - | - | TRBV10-3 | TGTGCCATCAGTGAGTCCGGACAGCTCCCCCAGCATTTT | CAISESGQLPQHF
TRBJ2-5 | - | - | TRBV7-2 | TGTGCCAGCAGCTTAGGGGTTACTTACCAAGAGACCCAGTACTTC | CASSLGVTYQETQYF